This T cell receptor beta chain was observed in a study of blood T cell repertoires in COVID-19. In the study overall: The United States, Italy and Spain were the sources of the acute and convalescent COVID-19 samples. In each case, the material was cDNA or gDNA derived from T cells, B-cell-depleted T cells, or PBMCs.

Methods used by the authors: Using reference gene primer amplification, nucleated cell counts were estimated. Here immunoSEQ multiplex PCR was the method, and the copy in TCRdb shows in-frame clones only, minus some. V and J calls and clone size come straight from that table; D and trimming were deduced from the DNA. The sample includes about 330,000 clones, over 70% of them seen just once. Trimming cost V 4 bases and J 3 bases; bases outside gene matches: 4. CDR1 and CDR2 from the germline V gene are SGDLS and YYNGEE. CDR3 length: 13 residues. Sample: peripheral blood. The source of this sequence is a woman aged 50 to 65 with acute or convalescent COVID-19. J is TRBJ2-7 and V is TRBV9; 7 nucleotides agree with TRBD1. The DNA of the CDR3 is TGTGCCAGCAGCCTTCAGGGGGACTACGAGCAGTACTTC. Residues: CASSLQGDYEQYF.